This T cell receptor (beta chain) emerged from a study of beta chain features in type 1 diabetes. The CDR3 runs 12 residues. V dropped 5 bases and J dropped 10; count of bases not matched to a gene: 6. Looked up from germline, CDR1 is MNHNY and CDR2 is SVGAGI (reference sequence). This clone has only a few counts. Reverse transcription of all isolated RNA meant that expressed TCRB transcripts were sequenced. Only in-frame clones appear in the TCRdb table, and some are missing; sequencing was by immunoSEQ multiplex PCR. Of roughly 250,000 clones detected, 7.5% to 10% appear once; the ten largest clones hold about 0.03%.

Sequenced sample: naive CD4+ T cells from blood. This receptor was obtained from a woman aged 18-35 years in good health. The chain recombines TRBV6-6 with TRBJ1-1; TRBD1 aligns across 8 bases. The CDR3 loop reads CASSRDRLLAFF. The CDR3 bases are TGTGCCAGCAGTAGGGACAGGCTTTTAGCTTTCTTT.